This TCR beta chain was profiled in a study of tumor-infiltrating lymphocytes in glioblastoma multiforme. Notes on the study in general: Only one glioblastoma patient had TCR and mutation analysis. Detected clone frequencies may not reflect cell counts, being RNA-based.

As for this clonotype: Its antigen is not identified. The CDR3 ends on some other residue instead of the conserved phenylalanine or tryptophan, so this is likely a read error. It is unclear where the CDR3 begins or ends on the DNA, so no DNA is shown, and the CDR3 is as TCRdb lists it.

TCR beta libraries were built from RNA through three nested multiplex PCR rounds using modified ARM-PCR. TCRdb processed the multiplex PCR reads anew with MiXCR; each CDR3 protein has one entry. The table includes 30,000 or so distinct CDR3 sequences, approximately 66% detected once. The CDR3 is 15 amino acids in total, end residues counted. The source material was brain tumor tissue. V and J are TRBV12-3 or TRBV12-4 and TRBJ2-6. The TCR comes from a male donor with glioblastoma. The CDR3 loop reads CASSLRAIGANVRTS.